A single sample is the source of the 6 T cell receptor beta chains below, sequenced in a study of T-cell reconstitution after alpha-beta-depleted transplantation in children. Unique molecular identifiers were incorporated when the TCRbeta library was constructed. TCRdb re-called the PCR reads with MiXCR, one entry per CDR3 protein. Of over 550,000 distinct CDR3 sequences in the sample, approximately 10% are singletons; the top ten hold roughly 4%. The sample consisted of PBMCs from the stem cell graft donor, taken from the stem cell graft. These receptors were taken from a human donor who donated a stem cell graft to a child with acute myeloid leukemia.

This clonotype was detected ten times or more. V usage is TRBV7-2 and J usage is TRBJ2-7; 9 bases fit TRBD2. From germline, CDR1 is SGHTA and CDR2 FQGNSA. V dropped 5 bases and J dropped 6; count of bases not matched to a gene: 11. The CDR3 extends over 15 amino acids. The CDR3 coding sequence is TGTGCCAGCAGCGGAAATGTAGCGGGAGCCGGCGAGCAGTACTTC. It codes for CASSGNVAGAGEQYF. The full variable domain, in which reference TRBV7-2 and TRBJ2-7 provide the parts outside the CDR3, is GAGVSQSPSNKVTEKGKDVELRCDPISGHTALYWYRQSLGQGLEFLIYFQGNSAPDKSGLPSDRFSAERTGGSVSTLTIQRTQQEDSAVYLCASSGNVAGAGEQYFGPGTRLTVT.

This clonotype was counted a few times. V is TRBV5-1 and J is TRBJ1-2; a possible D gene is TRBD1 (6 bases). The CDR3 runs to 13 residues. CDR1 SGHRS and CDR2 YFSETQ come from the germline V gene. Trimming shortened V by 4 bases and J by 6 bases, and 13 bases separated the two germline ends. The CDR3 DNA is TGCGCCAGCAGCCGAGAGGGGGAAGATGGCTACACCTTC. The encoded protein is CASSREGEDGYTF.

This clonotype was counted a few times. The chain recombines TRBV20-1 with TRBJ2-7; TRBD2 matches at 13 bases. CDR3 length: 13 residues. V was clipped by 3 bases and J by 7 bases; unmatched bases: 3. The germline V gene encodes CDR1 DFQATT and CDR2 SNEGSKA (reference sequence). In DNA form, the CDR3 reads TGCAGTGCTAGGACTAGCGGGGGGAAAGAGCAGTACTTC. Protein sequence: CSARTSGGKEQYF.

This clonotype was observed a few times. The gene calls are TRBV29-1 and TRBJ2-5; 7 nucleotides agree with TRBD1. The CDR3 is made up of 13 amino acids. J gave up 5 bases and V 4 bases, and 7 bases lay outside the gene matches. Germline V gene sequence: CDR1 SQVTM, CDR2 ANQGSEA. The CDR3 bases are TGCAGCGTTGTACAGGGGCGCATCGAGACCCAGTACTTC. It yields the protein CSVVQGRIETQYF.

This clonotype has a count of ten or more. V is TRBV18 and J is TRBJ2-1; 11 bases are shared with TRBD2. The CDR3 is 16 amino acids. The junction had 14 bases not matched to a gene; V was cut back by 6 bases and J by 10 bases. Looked up from germline, CDR1 is KGHSH and CDR2 is LQKENI. CDR3 protein: CASSPGTSGSVREQFF. Here the CDR3 DNA reads TGTGCCAGCTCCCCGGGGACTAGCGGCTCGGTAAGGGAGCAGTTCTTC.

The chain recombines TRBV12-3 or TRBV12-4 with TRBJ2-7; D is undetermined. This CDR3 has 12 amino acids. The germline V and J ends were trimmed by 7 bases and 4 bases, with 11 bases remaining between them. CDR3 amino acids: CASMDPNYEQYF. The CDR3 nucleotides read TGTGCCAGCATGGACCCAAATTACGAGCAGTACTTC.